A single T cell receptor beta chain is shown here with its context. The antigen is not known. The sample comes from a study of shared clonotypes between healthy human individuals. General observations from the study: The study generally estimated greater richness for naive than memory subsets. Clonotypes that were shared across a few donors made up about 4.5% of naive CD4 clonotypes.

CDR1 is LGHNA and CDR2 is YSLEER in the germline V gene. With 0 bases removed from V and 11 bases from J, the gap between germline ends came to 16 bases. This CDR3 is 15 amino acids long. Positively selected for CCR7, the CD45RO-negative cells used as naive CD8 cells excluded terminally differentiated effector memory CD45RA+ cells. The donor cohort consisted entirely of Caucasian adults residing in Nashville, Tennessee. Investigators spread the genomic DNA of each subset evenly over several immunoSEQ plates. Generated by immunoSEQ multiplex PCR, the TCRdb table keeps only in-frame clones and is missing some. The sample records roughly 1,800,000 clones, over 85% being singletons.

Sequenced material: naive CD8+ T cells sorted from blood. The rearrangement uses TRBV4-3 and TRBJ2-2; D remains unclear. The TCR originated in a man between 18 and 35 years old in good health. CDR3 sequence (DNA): TGCGCCAGCAGCCAAGATTTAGGCGGCAGGAGAGAGCTGTTTTTT. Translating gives CASSQDLGGRRELFF.